These 20 T cell receptor beta chains originate from one sample sequenced in a study of siplizumab effects on memory and regulatory T cells. Assay used: immunoSEQ multiplex PCR; TCRdb lists only in-frame clones, some missing. This table holds about 110,000 clones, roughly 92% found once. Sequencing used CD4+ T cells sorted from blood. The receptors come from a human donor in good health.

CDR3 region: CASLPGGLADGHYEQYF. For the CDR3, the DNA is TGTGCCAGCTTACCTGGGGGACTAGCGGACGGGCACTACGAGCAGTACTTC. The rearrangement joins TRBV2 to TRBJ2-7; TRBD2 matches at 11 bases. After removal of 8 bases from V and 3 bases from J, the junction contained 15 bases not matched to a gene. The CDR3 totals 17 residues. Germline values: CDR1 SNHLY, CDR2 FYNNEI.

This clone has just one count. The V and J genes are TRBV5-6 and TRBJ2-1, with D unclear. The V end was cut by 0 bases, the J end by 6 bases, with 7 bases between. The germline V gene has CDR1 SGHDT and CDR2 YYEEEE. The length of the CDR3 is 13 residues. Here the CDR3 DNA reads TGTGCCAGCAGCTTGGACCGGGTCAATGAGCAGTTCTTC. It yields the protein CASSLDRVNEQFF.

Concerning this clone: Other DNA sequences within the sample encode an identical CDR3. The chain links TRBV9 to TRBJ1-1; no definite D call. Trimming took off 0 bases at V and 0 bases at J, with 3 bases between the two ends. CDR1 and CDR2 (germline): SGDLS, YYNGEE. This CDR3 comprises 13 residues. The CDR3 DNA reads TGTGCCAGCAGCGTAGCCCTGAACACTGAAGCTTTCTTT. Translation: CASSVALNTEAFF. Full variable domain (rest looked up from reference TRBV9 and TRBJ1-1): DSGVTQTPKHLITATGQRVTLRCSPRSGDLSVYWYQQSLDQGLQFLIQYYNGEERAKGNILERFSAQQFPDLHSELNLSSLELGDSALYFCASSVALNTEAFFGQGTRLTVV.

This rearrangement joins TRBV4-2 to TRBJ2-7; perhaps TRBD2 as D (7 bases). The germline CDR1 and CDR2 sequences are LGHNA and YNFKEQ. Trimming left V 2 bases short and J 7 bases short, with 15 bases between. The CDR3 spans 14 residues. The CDR3 is CASSQTRGAGEQYF. The CDR3 DNA sequence: TGTGCCAGCAGCCAAACCCGGGGGGCCGGGGAGCAGTACTTC.

The rearrangement uses TRBV18 and TRBJ2-5; possibly TRBD2 for D (5 bases). V lost 3 bases, J lost 2 bases, and 7 bases lay in between. Germline CDR1 reads KGHSH; CDR2 reads LQKENI. The length of the CDR3 is 13 residues. CDR3 nucleotide sequence: TGTGCCAGCTCACCCCAGCGGCAAGAGACCCAGTACTTC. Amino acids: CASSPQRQETQYF.

The chain couples TRBV7-9 to TRBJ2-2, with a tentative D call TRBD1 (5 bases). Germline V gene lookup returns CDR1 SEHNR and CDR2 FQNEAQ (reference sequence). Trimming left V 2 bases short and J 5 bases short, with 15 bases between. The CDR3 has 16 amino acids. The CDR3 DNA reads TGTGCCAGCAGCTTATTAGGACAACTCGGTACCGGGGAGCTGTTTTTT. Its translation is CASSLLGQLGTGELFF. The complete variable domain, with remaining parts taken from reference TRBV7-9 and TRBJ2-2, reads DTGVSQNPRHKITKRGQNVTFRCDPISEHNRLYWYRQTLGQGPEFLTYFQNEAQLEKSRLLSDRFSAERPKGSFSTLEIQRTEQGDSAMYLCASSLLGQLGTGELFFGEGSRLTVL.

V gene TRBV5-6 combines with J gene TRBJ1-5; a weak D match, TRBD1 (6 bases). V gave up 3 bases and J gave up 3 bases, with 7 bases separating them. This CDR3 spans 13 amino acids. Germline CDR1 reads SGHDT; CDR2 reads YYEEEE. This CDR3 reads CASSWGANQPQHF. The CDR3 DNA reads TGTGCCAGCAGCTGGGGGGCCAATCAGCCCCAGCATTTT.

In DNA, the CDR3 is TGTGCCAGCAGTCCAAGGGGGGAGACCCAGTACTTC. Encoded protein: CASSPRGETQYF. The chain has TRBV6-1 and TRBJ2-5, with TRBD1 as a possible D gene (6 bases). From germline, CDR1 is MNHNS and CDR2 SASEGT. Trimming pared 5 bases from V and 5 bases from J, leaving 9 bases between. CDR3 length: 12 residues.

The chain carries TRBV19 and TRBJ1-2; a possible D gene is TRBD1 (5 bases). Trimming took off 5 bases at V and 2 bases at J, with 18 bases between the two ends. This CDR3 is 16 amino acids long. Germline values: CDR1 LNHDA, CDR2 SQIVND (reference sequence). The CDR3 DNA is TGTGCCAGTAGTTACCAGGGAAAGGAAAGCAACTATGGCTACACCTTC. Residues: CASSYQGKESNYGYTF.

This clone was seen a single time. The DNA for the CDR3 is TGTGCCAGCACCGGTGGGGCGGACTATGGCTACACCTTC. It is translated as CASTGGADYGYTF. The chain uses TRBV7-6 and TRBJ1-2; the D gene is possibly TRBD1 (5 bases). The CDR3 loop spans 13 amino acids. Trimming took off 7 bases at V and 3 bases at J, with 12 bases between the two ends. Germline assignment: CDR1 SGHVS and CDR2 FNYEAQ.

V gene TRBV18 combines with J gene TRBJ2-1; 10 positions match TRBD2. CDR1 KGHSH and CDR2 LQKENI come from the germline V gene. The CDR3 has 17 amino acids. The V segment lost 5 bases and the J segment 0 bases; nucleotides outside the gene matches: 7. Written as DNA, the CDR3 is TGTGCCAGCTCAGAGGGAGCGGGGGGGACCTCCTACAATGAGCAGTTCTTC. This sequence encodes CASSEGAGGTSYNEQFF.

The chain couples TRBV9 to TRBJ2-1; 9 bases are shared with TRBD1. This CDR3 region has 15 residues. Germline V gene sequence: CDR1 SGDLS, CDR2 YYNGEE. V gave up 0 bases and J gave up 2 bases; unmatched junction bases: 0. CDR3 amino acids: CASSVGQGAYNEQFF. The CDR3 DNA sequence: TGTGCCAGCAGCGTAGGACAGGGGGCCTACAATGAGCAGTTCTTC.

The V gene is TRBV27, the J gene TRBJ2-4, with 9 bases lining up with TRBD2. V was pared by 5 bases and J by 5 bases, with 7 bases of the junction left unmatched. There are 15 residues in the CDR3. Germline CDR1 MNHEY, CDR2 SMNVEV (reference sequence). CDR3 residues: CASSRAGGPQNIQYF. CDR3 coding DNA: TGTGCCAGCAGTAGGGCGGGAGGGCCACAAAACATTCAGTACTTC.

This rearrangement joins TRBV9 to TRBJ2-1; D is undetermined. The CDR3 covers 15 residues. The V end lost 4 bases, the J end lost 0 bases, and 11 bases lay between the germline ends. The V gene's germline CDR1 is SGDLS and CDR2 YYNGEE. CDR3 nucleotides: TGTGCCAGCAGCCCCCTTCACAACTCCTACAATGAGCAGTTCTTC. Protein: CASSPLHNSYNEQFF.

V is TRBV2 and J is TRBJ2-7; TRBD1 or TRBD2 may be the D gene (5 bases each). V was shortened by 6 bases and J by 7 bases, with 25 bases between the two germline ends. Germline V lookup: CDR1 SNHLY, CDR2 FYNNEI. The CDR3 covers 16 residues. For the CDR3, the DNA is TGTGCCAGCAGATATAACCGGGACCCTATTGTTTCGGAGCAGTACTTC. Protein product: CASRYNRDPIVSEQYF.

The chain couples TRBV7-9 to TRBJ2-3; 8 bases agree with TRBD1. With V trimmed by 3 bases and J by 2 bases, 4 bases remained unmatched. Germline V gene data show CDR1 as SEHNR and CDR2 as FQNEAQ (reference sequence). The CDR3 extends over 15 amino acids. The CDR3 sequence is CASSLGQDITDTQYF. The CDR3 coding sequence is TGTGCCAGCAGCTTGGGACAGGACATCACAGATACGCAGTATTTT.

V is TRBV2 and J is TRBJ2-3, with TRBD1 as a possible D gene (6 bases). Trimming shortened V by 7 bases and J by 6 bases, and 14 bases separated the two germline ends. The CDR3 runs 13 residues. CDR1 is SNHLY, CDR2 FYNNEI, per germline. CDR3 protein: CASNTPGADTQYF. The CDR3 coding sequence is TGTGCCAGCAATACCCCAGGGGCTGATACGCAGTATTTT.

As regards this clone: An end of the junction differs from the germline gene, which may be a read error. This chain links TRBV4-1 with TRBJ2-7; the match to TRBD2 covers 11 bases. The CDR3 runs to 13 residues. Germline-derived CDR1 and CDR2 are MGHRA and YSYEKL. CDR3 nucleotides: TGCGCCAGCAGCCAACTAGCGGGGGGAAAAGGTTTCTTC. The encoded protein is CASSQLAGGKGFF.

This chain links TRBV19 with TRBJ2-7, with TRBD1 as a possible D gene (5 bases). This CDR3 has 15 amino acids. V was trimmed by 0 bases and J by 6 bases, leaving 15 bases between them. CDR1 and CDR2 (germline): LNHDA, SQIVND (reference sequence). The CDR3 region is CASSIDLRGRSEQYF. The CDR3 bases are TGTGCCAGTAGTATAGATCTTAGGGGAAGGTCCGAGCAGTACTTC.

This clone was detected once. J is TRBJ1-4 and V is TRBV18; the D gene is possibly TRBD1 (5 bases). The CDR3 loop spans 13 amino acids. Germline CDR1 KGHSH, CDR2 LQKENI. V was cut by 4 bases and J by 3 bases, with 6 bases left in between. This chain's CDR3 is CASSRGSNEKLFF. The CDR3 coding sequence is TGTGCCAGCTCACGGGGCTCTAATGAAAAACTGTTTTTT.